This TCR beta chain derives from a study of blood T cell repertoires in COVID-19 (dated by TCRdb to the early 2020s). Turning to the overall study: Collaborator samples came from the United States, Italy and Spain and covered acute and convalescent phases of COVID-19. The prospective study material was composed of cDNA or gDNA derived from T cells, B-cell-depleted T cells, or PBMCs. The dataset comprised deeply sampled blood TCRbeta repertoires from subjects exposed to, actively infected with, or recovered from COVID-19. A freely available public database, intended as a resource for researchers studying the immune response to SARS-CoV-2, is where the repertoires were released. Samples came from the ongoing ImmuneRACE study (first 160 participants) plus 1,254 subjects from 6 global collaborators. The sample metadata nearly always contained a de-identified subject ID, COVID-19 status, age in years and sex. HLA class I and class II types, where available, came from metadata supplied by the sample provider rather than from assay-based typing. Broad study findings and their caveats: Clinical and demographic metadata were provided uncurated, with the amount varying by source and participant.

One collaborating source in Seattle enrolled patients during active infection and followed them longitudinally through the course of disease. The collaborating institutions used their own protocols to collect whole blood in K2EDTA tubes. For TCRbeta analysis, collaborators shipped samples as frozen whole blood, isolated PBMCs, or DNA extracted from either of those sample types. On this clone itself: What this receptor recognizes is not known. No base quality values were provided; no much bigger clone lies one nucleotide off.

Including cysteine and phenylalanine, the CDR3 has 10 amino acids. The entry retains the CDR3 DNA only, 30 bases that are in frame from base 1. The germline V gene (reference sequence) sets CDR1 to DFQATT and CDR2 to SNEGSKA. Here V drops 5 bases and J drops 12 bases, and the junction holds 4 bases not matched to any gene. TCRbeta CDR3 regions were amplified from genomic DNA by means of the immunoSEQ Assay, a bias-controlled multiplex PCR. As for the original processing: Within the assay, amplification of reference gene primers was used to estimate how many nucleated cells each sample contained. To quantify the absolute abundance of each unique TCRbeta CDR3 rearrangement, sequence reads were collapsed and filtered. For each sample, productive Simpson clonality was calculated as the square root of Simpson's diversity index across productive rearrangements. TCRdb obtained this table from immuneACCESS and retained in-frame rearrangements with V and J assigned. These tables miss some clones; where compared with another copy, unresolved V genes account for less than half of the shortfall, and the remainder is unexplained. V, J and clone size were drawn from that table, and D and trimming were deduced from the DNA. The sample profile shows roughly 70,000 clones; 70% to 90% of them were found once. The top ten clones comprise 6% to 6.5% of the sample.

The sample consisted of peripheral blood. Recombination linked TRBV20-1 to TRBJ1-2, with 9 bases in between that match TRBD1. The source is a man older than 75 with COVID-19, enrolled during active disease. CDR3 protein: CSAGDRDDTF. DNA sequence: TGCAGTGCTGGGGACAGGGACGACACCTTC.